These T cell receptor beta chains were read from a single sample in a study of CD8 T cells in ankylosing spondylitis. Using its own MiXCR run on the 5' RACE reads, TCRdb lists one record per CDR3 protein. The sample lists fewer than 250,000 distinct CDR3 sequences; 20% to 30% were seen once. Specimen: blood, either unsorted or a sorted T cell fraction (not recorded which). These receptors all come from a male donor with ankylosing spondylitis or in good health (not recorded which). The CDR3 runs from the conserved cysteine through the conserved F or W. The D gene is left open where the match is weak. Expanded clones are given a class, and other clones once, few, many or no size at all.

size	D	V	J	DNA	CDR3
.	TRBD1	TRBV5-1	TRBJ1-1	TGCGCCAGCAGCGCTAGACAGGGGAAATCGACGAACACTGAAGCTTTCTTT	CASSARQGKSTNTEAFF
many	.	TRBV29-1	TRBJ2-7	TGCAGCGTTGCCCCCCAAAGACAGAGAAACGAGCAGTACTTC	CSVAPQRQRNEQYF
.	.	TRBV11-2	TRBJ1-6	TGTGCCAGCAGCCAGCCTCGGGACCGGAGCTCCTATAATTCACCCCTCCACTTT	CASSQPRDRSSYNSPLHF
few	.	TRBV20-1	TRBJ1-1	TGCAGTGCTGCCGACAGCACTGAAGCTTTCTTT	CSAADSTEAFF
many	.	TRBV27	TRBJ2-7	TGTGCCAGCTTCCAAACAGCGACGAACTACGAGCAGTACTTC	CASFQTATNYEQYF
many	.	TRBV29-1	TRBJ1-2	TGCAGCGTTGACGGTTCCTATGGCTACACCTTC	CSVDGSYGYTF
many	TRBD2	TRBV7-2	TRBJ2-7	TGTGCCAGCAGCTCGAGATCATCTAGCGGGTCCTACGAGCAGTACTTC	CASSSRSSSGSYEQYF
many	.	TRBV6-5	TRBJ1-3	TGTGCCAGCAGTTACGGAACAGGGGGAAACACCATATATTTT	CASSYGTGGNTIYF
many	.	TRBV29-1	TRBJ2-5	TGCAGCGTTGGCAGGGGCCAAGAGACCCAGTACTTC	CSVGRGQETQYF
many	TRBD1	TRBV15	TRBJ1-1	TGTGCCACCGGGATCAGGGGGCAAGGGACTGAAGCTTTCTTT	CATGIRGQGTEAFF
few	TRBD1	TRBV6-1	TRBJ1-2	TGTGCCAGCAGGGGACAGGGGGCGTTCAGCTATGGCTACACCTTC	CASRGQGAFSYGYTF
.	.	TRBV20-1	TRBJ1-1	TGCAGTGCTAGAGCCTTTCCGGACCCGAACACTGAAGCTTTCTTT	CSARAFPDPNTEAFF
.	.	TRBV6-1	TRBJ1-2	TGTGCCAGCAGACCCAGGGGCCCTTCCTATGGCTACACCTTC	CASRPRGPSYGYTF
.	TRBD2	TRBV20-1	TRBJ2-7	TGCAGTGCTAGAGATAGCGGGACGACCTCCTACGAGCAGTACTTC	CSARDSGTTSYEQYF
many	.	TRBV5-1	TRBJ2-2	TGCGCCAGCAGCTTGAGGTCAGAGAACACCGGGGAGCTGTTTTTT	CASSLRSENTGELFF
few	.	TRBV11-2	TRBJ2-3	TGTGCCAGCAGCTTAGGAGGGGGGGCTTGGACAGATACGCAGTATTTT	CASSLGGGAWTDTQYF
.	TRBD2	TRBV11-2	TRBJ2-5	TGTGCCAGCAGAGGGACTAGCGGGAGGGCTTGGGAGACCCAGTACTTC	CASRGTSGRAWETQYF
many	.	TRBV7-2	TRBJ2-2	TGTGCCAGCAGCCCGGGGTACACCGGGGAGCTGTTTTTT	CASSPGYTGELFF
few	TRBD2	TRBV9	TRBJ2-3	TGTGCCAGCAGCGCCGCCGGGACTAGCGGGAGTGGTACGCAGTATTTT	CASSAAGTSGSGTQYF
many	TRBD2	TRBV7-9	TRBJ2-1	TGTGCCAGCAGCCTAGCGGGAGGGCCCTCCAGGGGCAATGAGCAGTTCTTC	CASSLAGGPSRGNEQFF
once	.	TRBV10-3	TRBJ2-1	TGTGCCATCAGTGAGGGTCTAGCGATGGGCAATGAGCAGTTCTTC	CAISEGLAMGNEQFF
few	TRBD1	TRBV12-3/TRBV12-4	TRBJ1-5	TGTGCCAGCAGACCCGGGACAGGGAGGGGAGGCAATCAGCCCCAGCATTTT	CASRPGTGRGGNQPQHF
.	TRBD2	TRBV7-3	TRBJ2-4	TGTGCCAGCAGCTTCCGACTAGCGGAAAACATTCAGTACTTC	CASSFRLAENIQYF
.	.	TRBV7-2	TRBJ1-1	TGTGCCAGCAGCTTACCCAGGAACACTGAAGCTTTCTTT	CASSLPRNTEAFF
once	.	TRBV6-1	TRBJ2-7	TGTGCCAGCTCTAGCCAGGGACCCGGACCCTACGAGCAGTACTTC	CASSSQGPGPYEQYF
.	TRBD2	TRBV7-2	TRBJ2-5	TGTGCCAGCAGCCCAGGACTAGCGGGACGTCTACAAGAGACCCAGTACTTC	CASSPGLAGRLQETQYF
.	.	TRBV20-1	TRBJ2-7	TGCAGTGCCGCCGCCCCGAGCTCCTACGAGCAGTACTTC	CSAAAPSSYEQYF
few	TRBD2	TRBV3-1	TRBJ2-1	TGTGCCAGCAGCCAAGATCTGGCTAGCGGGAGGTTGGACAATGAGCAGTTCTTC	CASSQDLASGRLDNEQFF
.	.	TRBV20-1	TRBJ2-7	TGCAGTGCTAGAGCTCCAAGGCAGGGTGGGGGCGAGCAGTACTTC	CSARAPRQGGGEQYF
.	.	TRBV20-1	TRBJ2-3	TGCAGTGCTAGCGGTTTTCGAGCGGGTGCCTCCGATACGCAGTATTTT	CSASGFRAGASDTQYF
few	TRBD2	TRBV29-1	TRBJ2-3	TGCAGCGTTGAAGATCCGCTAGCGGGAGGGCAATATACGCAGTATTTT	CSVEDPLAGGQYTQYF
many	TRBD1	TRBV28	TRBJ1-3	TGTGCCAGCAGTGGCCCCGGGACAGGGAGGTTCTCTGGAAACACCATATATTTT	CASSGPGTGRFSGNTIYF
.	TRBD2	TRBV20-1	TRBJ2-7	TGCAGTGCTCCCTGGACTAGCGGGAGCGACGAGCAGTACTTC	CSAPWTSGSDEQYF
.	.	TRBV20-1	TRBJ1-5	TGCAGTGCCGGTCCCGGGGTGGAGCCCCAGCATTTT	CSAGPGVEPQHF
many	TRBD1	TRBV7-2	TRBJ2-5	TGTGCCAGCAGCTTGACAGGGATAGGAGAGACCCAGTACTTC	CASSLTGIGETQYF
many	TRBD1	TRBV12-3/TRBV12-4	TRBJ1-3	TGTGCCAGCAGTCCTCGACAGGGGAACACCATATATTTT	CASSPRQGNTIYF
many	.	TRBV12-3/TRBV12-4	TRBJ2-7	TGTGCCAGCAGTTCGCATTACGAGCAGTACTTC	CASSSHYEQYF
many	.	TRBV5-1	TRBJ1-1	TGCGCCAGCAGCTTGAGACGGAGGGGGATGAACACTGAAGCTTTCTTT	CASSLRRRGMNTEAFF
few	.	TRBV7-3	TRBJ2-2	TGTGCCAGCACCCTAAGGGGGCGGGAGGCGAACACCGGGGAGCTGTTTTTT	CASTLRGREANTGELFF
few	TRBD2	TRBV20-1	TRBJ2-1	TGCAGCCCAGCCCAGGGAGGGGTAATGAATGAGCAGTTCTTC	CSPAQGGVMNEQFF
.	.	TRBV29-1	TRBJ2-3	TGCAGCGTTGGAGGGTACACAGATACGCAGTATTTT	CSVGGYTDTQYF
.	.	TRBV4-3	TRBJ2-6	TGCGCCAGCAGCCAACTCTCTGGGGCCAACGTCCTGACTTTC	CASSQLSGANVLTF
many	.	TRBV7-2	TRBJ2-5	TGTGCCAGCAGCCCCCGACCCCCCCAGCGGGTAAAAGAGACCCAGTACTTC	CASSPRPPQRVKETQYF
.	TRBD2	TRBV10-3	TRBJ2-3	TGTGCCATCGGGACTAGCGGAGATACGCAGTATTTT	CAIGTSGDTQYF